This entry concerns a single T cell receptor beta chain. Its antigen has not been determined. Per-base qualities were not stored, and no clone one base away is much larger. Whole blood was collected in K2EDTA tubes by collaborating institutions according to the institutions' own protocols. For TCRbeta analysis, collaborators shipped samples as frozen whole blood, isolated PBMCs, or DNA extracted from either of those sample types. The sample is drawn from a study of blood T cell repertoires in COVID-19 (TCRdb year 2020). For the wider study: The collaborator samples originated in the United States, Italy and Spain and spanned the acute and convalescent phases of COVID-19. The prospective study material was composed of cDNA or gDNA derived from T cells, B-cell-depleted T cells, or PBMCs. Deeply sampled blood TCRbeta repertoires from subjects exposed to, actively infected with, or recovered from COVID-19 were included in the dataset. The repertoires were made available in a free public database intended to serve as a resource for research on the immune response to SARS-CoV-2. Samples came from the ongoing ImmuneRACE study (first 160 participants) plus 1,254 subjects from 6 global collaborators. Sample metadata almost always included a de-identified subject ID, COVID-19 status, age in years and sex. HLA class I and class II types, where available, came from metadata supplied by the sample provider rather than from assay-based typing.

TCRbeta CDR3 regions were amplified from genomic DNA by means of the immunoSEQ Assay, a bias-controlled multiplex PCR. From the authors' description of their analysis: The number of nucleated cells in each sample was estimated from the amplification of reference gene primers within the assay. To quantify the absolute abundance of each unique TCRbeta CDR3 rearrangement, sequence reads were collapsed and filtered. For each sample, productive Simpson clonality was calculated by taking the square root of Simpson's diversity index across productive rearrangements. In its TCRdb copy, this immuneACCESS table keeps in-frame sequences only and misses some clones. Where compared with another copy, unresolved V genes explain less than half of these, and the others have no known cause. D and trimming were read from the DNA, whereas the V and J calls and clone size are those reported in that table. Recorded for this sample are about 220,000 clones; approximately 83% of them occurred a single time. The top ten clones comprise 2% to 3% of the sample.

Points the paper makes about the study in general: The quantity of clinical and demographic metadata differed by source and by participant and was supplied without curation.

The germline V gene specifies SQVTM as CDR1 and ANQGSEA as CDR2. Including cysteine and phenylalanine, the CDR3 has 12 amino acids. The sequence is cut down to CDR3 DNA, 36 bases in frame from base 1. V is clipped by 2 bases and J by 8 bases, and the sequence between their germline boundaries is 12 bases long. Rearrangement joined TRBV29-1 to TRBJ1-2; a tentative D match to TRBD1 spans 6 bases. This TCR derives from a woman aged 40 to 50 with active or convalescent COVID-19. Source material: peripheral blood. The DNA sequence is TGCAGCGTTGAAAGGGGACAAATCGGCTACACCTTC. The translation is CSVERGQIGYTF.